Listed here are 9 T cell receptor beta chains from one sample, sequenced in a study of blood T cell repertoires in COVID-19. Sequenced by immunoSEQ multiplex PCR; TCRdb stores in-frame clones only, minus some. The data contain 450,000 to 600,000 clones, roughly 87% of them singletons. Sequenced input: PBMCs or T cells enriched from blood (not recorded which). The receptors originated from a woman under 30 who had recovered from COVID-19.

The V and J genes are TRBV5-1 and TRBJ1-5; 7 bases are shared with TRBD1. The CDR3 spans 13 residues. Trimming removed 2 bases from V and 8 bases from J; junction bases left unmatched: 4. Per the germline V gene, CDR1 is SGHRS and CDR2 is YFSETQ. CDR3 nucleotide sequence: TGCGCCAGCAGCTTAGGGGGCAGTAAGCCCCAGCATTTT. Amino acid sequence: CASSLGGSKPQHF.

The chain joins TRBV30 to TRBJ1-1; D is unclear. From germline, CDR1 is GTSNPN and CDR2 SVGIG (reference sequence). V was cut by 5 bases and J by 5 bases, with 12 bases left in between. This CDR3 is built from 12 residues. CDR3 residues: CAWGEVTTEAFF. The CDR3 bases are TGTGCCTGGGGAGAGGTGACAACTGAAGCTTTCTTT.

This CDR3 reads CASSTLGQVNQPQHF. In nucleotides, the CDR3 is TGTGCCAGTAGTACCCTGGGACAGGTCAATCAGCCCCAGCATTTT. The chain recombines TRBV19 with TRBJ1-5; TRBD1 matches 8 bases. The CDR3 is made up of 15 amino acids. V shed 4 bases and J 3 bases; nucleotides not matched to a gene: 5. Germline V gene lookup returns CDR1 LNHDA and CDR2 SQIVND (reference sequence).

The V gene is TRBV28, the J gene TRBJ2-1, with 10 bases fitting TRBD1. From germline, CDR1 is MDHEN and CDR2 SYDVKM. The CDR3 length is 19 residues. V lost 6 bases and J lost 7; bases outside the gene matches: 21. The CDR3: CASRAETPKDRGLRNEQFF. The CDR3 coding sequence is TGTGCCAGCAGGGCCGAAACACCAAAAGACAGGGGGCTTAGGAATGAGCAGTTCTTC.

The V call is TRBV10-3, the J call TRBJ2-6; D gene uncertain. Germline V gives CDR1 ENHRY, CDR2 SYGVKD. The CDR3 spans 14 residues. V lost 10 bases and J 0 bases, leaving 10 bases between the germline ends. The chain's CDR3 is CASTTSSGANVLTF. In DNA, the CDR3 is TGTGCCAGTACGACAAGCTCTGGGGCCAACGTCCTGACTTTC.

The J gene is TRBJ2-3, the V gene TRBV3-1 (or the pseudogene TRBV3-2), with TRBD2 matching over 14 bases. CDR3 length: 18 residues. Germline V lookup: CDR1 LGHDT, CDR2 YNNKEL (reference sequence). Losses at the gene ends were 3 bases for V and 2 bases for J; bases not matched to a gene: 7. The CDR3 DNA follows: TGTGCCAGCAGCCACGCTATGGGACTAGCGGGGGCCACAGATACGCAGTATTTT. Translation gives CASSHAMGLAGATDTQYF.

The chain carries TRBV11-2 and TRBJ2-2, with TRBD1 identical over 9 bases. The CDR3 has 19 amino acids. CDR1 and CDR2 (germline): SGHAT, FQNNGV. Trimming at V came to 2 bases and at J to 6 bases, leaving 16 bases not matched to a gene. The DNA for the CDR3 is TGTGCCAGCAGCTTATCCCCGATCCGGGACAGGGCTTATTCCGGGGAGCTGTTTTTT. Amino acid sequence: CASSLSPIRDRAYSGELFF.

The chain links TRBV4-1 to TRBJ2-1; 8 bases agree with TRBD2. Germline assignment: CDR1 MGHRA and CDR2 YSYEKL. V shed 0 bases and J 1 base; nucleotides not matched to a gene: 8. This CDR3 is built from 18 residues. As DNA, the CDR3 is TGCGCCAGCAGCCAAGATGAGCCGAGCGGGGGATCCTACAATGAGCAGTTCTTC. Translating it yields CASSQDEPSGGSYNEQFF.

This clone was picked up a small number of times. The rearrangement links TRBV6-4 to TRBJ2-3, with 10 bases that match TRBD2. Germline CDR1 reads MRHNA; CDR2 reads SNTAGT. CDR3 size: 14 residues. V was clipped by 8 bases and J by 2 bases; unmatched bases: 4. CDR3 in amino acids: CASALAGSTDTQYF. The CDR3 bases are TGTGCCAGCGCACTAGCGGGGTCCACAGATACGCAGTATTTT.